These 27 T cell receptor beta chains share one sample of origin, sequenced in a study of CD8 T cells in Susac syndrome. After extraction with the RNeasy kit, about 0.5 to 1 ug of the RNA was reverse transcribed using random hexamers. TCRdb analysed the immunoSEQ multiplex PCR reads with MiXCR anew, one entry per CDR3 protein. The repertoire holds hundreds of thousands of distinct CDR3 sequences, with roughly 85% as singletons. Input material: CD8+ T cells from PBMCs. The source of these receptors is a human donor with multiple sclerosis.

The chain combines TRBV14 with TRBJ2-5; either TRBD1 or TRBD2 may supply D (5 bases each). The CDR3 is 17 amino acids. Germline CDR1 reads SGHDN; CDR2 reads FVKESK. V lost 3 bases and J lost 3, with 20 bases in between. CDR3 sequence reads: CASSHLYPGGREETQYF. The DNA of the CDR3 is TGTGCCAGCAGCCACCTCTATCCCGGAGGCAGGGAAGAGACCCAGTACTTC.

The chain employs TRBV6-6 and TRBJ2-7; D unclear. CDR1 is MNHNY and CDR2 is SVGAGI in the germline V gene (reference sequence). Trimming stripped 3 bases from V and 2 bases from J, with 8 bases between. The CDR3 has 13 residues. CDR3 sequence reads: CASSYGDTYEQYF. For the CDR3, the DNA is TGTGCCAGCAGTTATGGCGACACCTACGAGCAGTACTTC.

The CDR3 reads CASSPGPTGFRETQYF. Written as DNA, the CDR3 is TGTGCCAGCAGCCCGGGCCCTACAGGCTTCAGGGAGACCCAGTACTTC. The chain employs TRBV7-9 and TRBJ2-5, with a tentative D call TRBD1 (5 bases). The V end lost 5 bases, the J end lost 5 bases, and 21 bases lay between the germline ends. Germline V gene sequence: CDR1 SEHNR, CDR2 FQNEAQ (reference sequence). CDR3 length equals 16 residues. The complete variable domain, with remaining parts taken from reference TRBV7-9 and TRBJ2-5, reads DTGVSQNPRHKITKRGQNVTFRCDPISEHNRLYWYRQTLGQGPEFLTYFQNEAQLEKSRLLSDRFSAERPKGSFSTLEIQRTEQGDSAMYLCASSPGPTGFRETQYFGPGTRLLVL.

The genes are TRBV14 and TRBJ2-4; D not resolved. The germline V gene has CDR1 SGHDN and CDR2 FVKESK. The CDR3 extends over 14 amino acids. V dropped 3 bases and J dropped 2 bases, with 8 bases sitting between them. Written as DNA, the CDR3 is TGTGCCAGCAGCCAGCTGGCGTCCAAAAACATTCAGTACTTC. Protein product: CASSQLASKNIQYF.

This clonotype occurred once. V is TRBV9 and J is TRBJ2-7; TRBD2 agrees at 8 bases. The V gene's germline CDR1 is SGDLS and CDR2 YYNGEE. V lost 3 bases, J lost 6 bases, and 5 bases stayed unmatched. The CDR3 loop spans 13 amino acids. This chain's CDR3 is CASSGTSSFEQYF. The CDR3 nucleotides read TGTGCCAGCAGCGGGACTAGCAGTTTCGAGCAGTACTTC.

This chain connects TRBV30 to TRBJ2-5, with TRBD2 matching 12 bases. CDR3 length equals 15 residues. Trimming cost V 3 bases and J 0 bases; bases outside gene matches: 2. Per germline, CDR1 GTSNPN and CDR2 SVGIG (reference sequence). CDR3 in DNA: TGTGCCTGGAGCGGACTAGCGGGGTACCAAGAGACCCAGTACTTC. Translated: CAWSGLAGYQETQYF.

The chain uses TRBV5-1 and TRBJ2-1; 8 bases map to TRBD2. Per germline, CDR1 SGHRS and CDR2 YFSETQ. The CDR3 spans 15 residues. V shed 5 bases and J 4 bases; nucleotides not matched to a gene: 8. The CDR3 coding sequence is TGCGCCAGCAGGGGCTCGACTAGCGTATACAATGAGCAGTTCTTC. It is translated as CASRGSTSVYNEQFF.

V and J are TRBV20-1 and TRBJ2-7, with D possibly matching TRBD1 (6 bases). Germline V gene lookup returns CDR1 DFQATT and CDR2 SNEGSKA (reference sequence). The germline V and J ends were trimmed by 1 base and 0 bases, with 16 bases remaining between them. This CDR3 region has 16 residues. CDR3 sequence reads: CSARGDILLSSYEQYF. The CDR3 coding sequence is TGCAGTGCTAGAGGGGACATCCTATTGAGCTCCTACGAGCAGTACTTC.

The chain combines TRBV9 with TRBJ2-5; D may be TRBD1 (6 bases). CDR3 length: 15 amino acids. V lost 6 bases, J lost 4 bases, and 19 bases lay in between. Germline assignment: CDR1 SGDLS and CDR2 YYNGEE. CDR3 in amino acids: CASNVEAGVGETQYF. In DNA, the CDR3 is TGTGCCAGCAACGTCGAGGCAGGGGTAGGAGAGACCCAGTACTTC.

This chain links TRBV4-2 with TRBJ1-5; perhaps TRBD1 as D (5 bases). The CDR3 runs 15 residues. Germline V gene data show CDR1 as LGHNA and CDR2 as YNFKEQ. With 4 bases removed from V and 5 bases from J, the gap between germline ends came to 15 bases. The CDR3 bases are TGTGCCAGCAGCCCCATGACAGAAGGCGATCAGCCCCAGCATTTT. As protein: CASSPMTEGDQPQHF.

The rearrangement joins TRBV27 to TRBJ2-3; 8 bases map to TRBD1. The germline V gene has CDR1 MNHEY and CDR2 SMNVEV (reference sequence). Trimming cost V 3 bases and J 2 bases; bases outside gene matches: 16. This CDR3 is 19 amino acids long. CDR3 sequence reads: CASSLSRRGQAMTTDTQYF. The CDR3 region has the DNA TGTGCCAGCAGTTTGTCGCGTCGGGGACAGGCTATGACCACAGATACGCAGTATTTT.

The chain is built from TRBV29-1 and TRBJ2-1, with D perhaps TRBD2 (6 bases). V was shortened by 4 bases and J by 1 base, with 11 bases between the two germline ends. The CDR3 totals 14 residues. Germline CDR1 and CDR2: SQVTM and ANQGSEA. This CDR3 reads CSVGGSGSYNEQFF. CDR3 DNA sequence: TGCAGCGTTGGAGGTAGCGGTTCCTACAATGAGCAGTTCTTC.

This chain links TRBV28 with TRBJ1-2, with a weak D call TRBD1 (5 bases). Germline V lookup: CDR1 MDHEN, CDR2 SYDVKM. With 6 bases removed from V and 5 bases from J, the gap between germline ends came to 7 bases. CDR3 size: 11 residues. The CDR3 DNA reads TGTGCCAGCAGAAAGGGGTATGGCTACACCTTC. This codes for CASRKGYGYTF.

V gene TRBV6-1 combines with J gene TRBJ2-1, with TRBD2 matching over 7 bases. V trimming: 5 bases; J trimming: 5 bases; junction bases outside the gene matches: 12. This CDR3 spans 16 amino acids. The V gene's germline CDR1 is MNHNS and CDR2 SASEGT. CDR3: CASSPRGGNVHNEQFF. As DNA, the CDR3 is TGTGCCAGCAGTCCGCGGGGAGGGAACGTACACAATGAGCAGTTCTTC.

The CDR3 reads CAINPKFTGTSVYNEQFF. The CDR3 nucleotides are TGTGCCATCAACCCTAAATTCACCGGGACTAGCGTTTACAATGAGCAGTTCTTC. The V call is TRBV10-3, the J call TRBJ2-1; 10 nucleotides align to TRBD2. The length of the CDR3 is 18 residues. Germline V gene lookup returns CDR1 ENHRY and CDR2 SYGVKD. With V trimmed by 7 bases and J by 4 bases, 16 bases remained unmatched.

V and J are TRBV27 and TRBJ2-3; no clear D gene. The CDR3 has 16 residues. Germline-derived CDR1 and CDR2 are MNHEY and SMNVEV (reference sequence). Trimming stripped 2 bases from V and 3 bases from J, with 15 bases between. CDR3 nucleotides: TGTGCCAGCAGTTTAGGGGTATCTCTCTCGACAGATACGCAGTATTTT. Its protein is CASSLGVSLSTDTQYF.

This clonotype was picked up a small number of times. The chain has TRBV25-1 and TRBJ1-6; no definite D call. Germline lookup yields CDR1 MGHDK and CDR2 SYGVNS. The CDR3 contains 11 residues. Trimming took 3 bases from V and 18 from J, leaving 12 bases between them. In nucleotides, the CDR3 is TGTGCCAGCAGTGATGAAAGGTCTTACCACTTT. Amino acid sequence: CASSDERSYHF.

The V gene is TRBV7-9, the J gene TRBJ1-2, with D maybe TRBD1 (6 bases). Germline V gives CDR1 SEHNR, CDR2 FQNEAQ (reference sequence). The length of the CDR3 is 14 residues. The ends were cut back, 1 base at V and 4 bases at J, with 10 bases in the middle. The CDR3 reads CASSLGRGVYGYTF. The CDR3 region has the DNA TGTGCCAGCAGCTTAGGAAGGGGGGTCTATGGCTACACCTTC.

The V gene is TRBV11-2, the J gene TRBJ1-1, with a possible D match to TRBD1 (6 bases). CDR1 is SGHAT and CDR2 is FQNNGV in the germline V gene. CDR3 length: 13 residues. V lost 5 bases, J lost 11 bases, and 18 bases lay in between. Written as DNA, the CDR3 is TGTGCCAGCAGCACGAGGGGGGGCGTCGACGCTTTCTTT. Translated: CASSTRGGVDAFF.

The chain joins TRBV27 to TRBJ1-2, with D possibly TRBD1 on 6 matching bases. Trimming took 5 bases from V and 1 from J, leaving 11 bases between them. Per the germline V gene, CDR1 is MNHEY and CDR2 is SMNVEV (reference sequence). The CDR3 spans 14 residues. The CDR3 region has the DNA TGTGCCAGCAGTCCAGGGGCTCTTAACTATGGCTACACCTTC. It specifies CASSPGALNYGYTF.

J is TRBJ1-1 and V is TRBV20-1; unclear D gene. The germline gives CDR1 DFQATT, CDR2 SNEGSKA (reference sequence). V lost 2 bases and J lost 6, with 13 bases in between. The length of the CDR3 is 13 residues. In DNA, the CDR3 is TGCAGTGCTAGACGGGCCCGCAGGTCTGAAGCTTTCTTT. Its translation is CSARRARRSEAFF.

The chain links TRBV7-9 to TRBJ2-7; D is perhaps TRBD1 (7 bases). With 5 bases removed from V and 4 bases from J, the gap between germline ends came to 27 bases. Germline assignment: CDR1 SEHNR and CDR2 FQNEAQ (reference sequence). The CDR3 sequence is 18 residues long. The CDR3 DNA reads as TGTGCCAGCAGCCCCCCCGGCGGGGTCGGGACAGTGTCATACGAGCAGTACTTC. Its protein product is CASSPPGGVGTVSYEQYF.

This clonotype was counted between two and nine times. The chain has TRBV12-3 or TRBV12-4 and TRBJ2-7, with D perhaps TRBD1 or TRBD2 (5 bases each). This CDR3 spans 14 amino acids. Deletions cut 6 bases from V and 0 bases from J, with 12 bases between. In nucleotides, the CDR3 is TGTGCCAGCAGCCTTCGGGGCACCTCCTACGAGCAGTACTTC. Translation: CASSLRGTSYEQYF.

The chain joins TRBV7-2 to TRBJ2-1, with 13 nucleotides matching TRBD2. This CDR3 has 18 amino acids. With V trimmed by 0 bases and J by 4 bases, 6 bases remained unmatched. CDR1 SGHTA and CDR2 FQGNSA come from the germline V gene. In DNA, the CDR3 is TGTGCCAGCAGCTTAGCGTCGGGACTAGCGGGACCGTACAATGAGCAGTTCTTC. Translating gives CASSLASGLAGPYNEQFF.

This clonotype was counted between two and nine times. The V call is TRBV6-1, the J call TRBJ2-6, with D tentatively TRBD1 or TRBD2 (5 bases each). Germline values: CDR1 MNHNS, CDR2 SASEGT. Trimming stripped 5 bases from V and 4 bases from J, with 9 bases between. CDR3 length equals 14 residues. The CDR3 DNA follows: TGTGCCAGCAGTTGGGGGACGGGGGCCAACGTCCTGACTTTC. This codes for CASSWGTGANVLTF.

The V and J genes are TRBV28 and TRBJ2-5; D possibly corresponds to TRBD2 (6 bases). Germline values: CDR1 MDHEN, CDR2 SYDVKM. This CDR3 spans 13 amino acids. Trimming took off 8 bases at V and 2 bases at J, with 12 bases between the two ends. In nucleotides, the CDR3 is TGTGCCAGCGTGGCGGGGCAACAAGAGACCCAGTACTTC. It encodes CASVAGQQETQYF.

The V gene is TRBV3-1, the J gene TRBJ2-1; 13 bases line up with TRBD2. The junction had 5 bases not matched to a gene; V was cut back by 6 bases and J by 12 bases. Germline-derived CDR1 and CDR2 are LGHDT and YNNKEL (reference sequence). The CDR3 spans 13 residues. The CDR3 sequence: CASRLAGGVGQFF. The CDR3 nucleotides are TGTGCCAGCAGACTAGCGGGAGGGGTGGGGCAGTTCTTC.